The 21 T cell receptor beta chains below were found in one sample sequenced in a study of CD8+CD57+ T cells in acquired aplastic anemia. Profiling that covered TCR beta VDJ and CDR3 relied on genomic DNA as its template. From the reads, TCRdb called clonotypes with MiXCR, one entry per CDR3 protein. The repertoire holds 150,000 or so distinct CDR3 sequences, with around half as singletons. Before being chosen for sequencing, patients had shown CD8+CD57+ cell expansion by flow cytometry. Specimen: sorted CD4+, CD8+, or CD8+CD57+ T cells (not recorded which) from PBMCs. The origin of the receptors is a human donor with aplastic anemia.

The gene calls are TRBV29-1 and TRBJ2-2; TRBD2 aligns across 8 bases. V was clipped by 5 bases and J by 4 bases; unmatched bases: 9. Germline loops: CDR1 SQVTM, CDR2 ANQGSEA. The CDR3 is 15 amino acids. The CDR3 region is CSVTPSGQVTGELFF. CDR3 DNA sequence: TGCAGCGTTACACCTAGCGGGCAAGTCACCGGGGAGCTGTTTTTT.

The chain employs TRBV15 and TRBJ2-7, with TRBD1 identical over 10 bases. This CDR3 contains 16 residues. Trimming removed 3 bases from V and 4 bases from J; junction bases left unmatched: 9. Germline V CDR1 and CDR2: LNHNV, YYDKDF (reference sequence). CDR3: CATSSSRSGQGYEQYF. In DNA, the CDR3 is TGTGCCACCAGCAGCTCCAGGTCGGGACAGGGGTACGAGCAGTACTTC. The complete variable domain, with remaining parts taken from reference TRBV15 and TRBJ2-7, reads DAMVIQNPRYQVTQFGKPVTLSCSQTLNHNVMYWYQQKSSQAPKLLFHYYDKDFNNEADTPDNFQSRRPNTSFCFLDIRSPGLGDTAMYLCATSSSRSGQGYEQYFGPGTRLTVT.

This clonotype came up a few times. This sequence joins TRBV25-1 and TRBJ2-7; a possible D gene is TRBD1 (5 bases). The CDR3 runs 14 residues. From germline, CDR1 is MGHDK and CDR2 SYGVNS. Trimming removed 3 bases at V and 3 bases at J, with 12 bases between. CDR3 amino acids: CASSDHQGLYEQYF. In nucleotides, the CDR3 is TGTGCCAGCAGTGATCACCAGGGCCTCTACGAGCAGTACTTC.

This clonotype has ten or more counts. J is TRBJ2-7 and V is TRBV4-1, with D possibly being TRBD2 (5 bases). Germline V gene data show CDR1 as MGHRA and CDR2 as YSYEKL. The CDR3 contains 15 residues. The V and J ends lost 1 base and 6 bases respectively, with 16 bases between them. The CDR3 here is CASSQGVGLAGEQYF. CDR3 in DNA: TGCGCCAGCAGCCAAGGGGTAGGGCTAGCTGGCGAGCAGTACTTC.

This clonotype was seen many times. The genes are TRBV12-3 or TRBV12-4 and TRBJ2-2; D unclear. V was pared by 4 bases and J by 5 bases, with 8 bases between. This CDR3 comprises 13 residues. CDR3 in DNA: TGTGCCAGCAGTTCCACGGGTACCGGGGAGCTGTTTTTT. Protein product: CASSSTGTGELFF.

The V gene is TRBV20-1, the J gene TRBJ2-7; D is possibly TRBD1 (6 bases). CDR1 DFQATT and CDR2 SNEGSKA come from the germline V gene (reference sequence). V was trimmed by 6 bases and J by 2 bases, leaving 17 bases between them. The CDR3 loop spans 14 amino acids. The CDR3: CSAEGQHLTYEQYF. The CDR3 bases are TGCAGTGCCGAAGGACAGCATCTGACCTACGAGCAGTACTTC.

This clonotype was observed once. The chain uses TRBV10-3 and TRBJ2-2; D unclear. Trimming cost V 10 bases and J 7 bases, with 19 bases left between them. The germline gives CDR1 ENHRY, CDR2 SYGVKD. The CDR3 contains 14 residues. CDR3 DNA sequence: TGTGCCACCTTAAGAGAAGGGTGGGGCGGGGAGCTGTTTTTT. This encodes CATLREGWGGELFF.

This clonotype was observed at least ten times. The CDR3 region is CSARGGTVGTEAFF. CDR3 nucleotides: TGCAGTGCTAGAGGAGGGACGGTGGGGACTGAAGCTTTCTTT. This rearrangement joins TRBV20-1 to TRBJ1-1, with a tentative D call TRBD1 (5 bases). V was cut by 1 base and J by 5 bases, with 14 bases left in between. Germline values: CDR1 DFQATT, CDR2 SNEGSKA (reference sequence). CDR3 length equals 14 residues.

Worth noting for this clonotype: This may arise from a read error, as a much more abundant clone is one base away. This sequence joins TRBV4-2 and TRBJ1-6; 9 bases fit TRBD1. V shed 2 bases and J 6 bases; nucleotides not matched to a gene: 5. CDR3 length equals 16 residues. Per the germline V gene, CDR1 is LGHNA and CDR2 is YNFKEQ. The CDR3 region is CASSQLTGQGNSPLHF. CDR3 bases: TGTGCCAGCAGCCAATTAACGGGACAGGGTAATTCACCCCTCCACTTT.

In its sample, this clonotype was seen many times. The chain uses TRBV20-1 and TRBJ1-2; D is possibly TRBD1 (6 bases). The CDR3 is 16 amino acids. The germline V gene has CDR1 DFQATT and CDR2 SNEGSKA (reference sequence). V lost 0 bases to trimming and J lost 3 bases, with 17 bases between them. The CDR3 protein is CSARDRAQGGDYGYTF. As DNA, the CDR3 is TGCAGTGCTAGAGATCGGGCACAGGGAGGGGACTATGGCTACACCTTC.

In its sample, this clonotype was seen a few times. V gene TRBV7-8 combines with J gene TRBJ2-1; 10 bases are a match to TRBD1. This CDR3 has 14 residues. V shed 4 bases, J shed 8 bases, and the junction held 5 bases outside the gene matches. CDR1 is SGHVS and CDR2 is FQNEAQ in the germline V gene. For the CDR3, the DNA is TGTGCCAGCAGCTCCGGGACAGGGGAAGATGAGCAGTTCTTC. This translates into CASSSGTGEDEQFF. The variable domain in full, completed from reference TRBV7-8 and TRBJ2-1, reads GAGVSQSPRYKVAKRGQDVALRCDPISGHVSLFWYQQALGQGPEFLTYFQNEAQLDKSGLPSDRFFAERPEGSVSTLKIQRTQQEDSAVYLCASSSGTGEDEQFFGPGTRLTVL.

This chain joins TRBV20-1 and TRBJ1-1; D remains ambiguous. CDR1 is DFQATT and CDR2 is SNEGSKA in the germline V gene (reference sequence). CDR3 length: 12 amino acids. The V gene lost 6 bases and the J gene lost 1 base, with 9 bases spanning the gap. The CDR3 DNA follows: TGCAGTGCCCCCCCGCGGAACACTGAAGCTTTCTTT. Translation: CSAPPRNTEAFF.

This chain joins TRBV7-9 and TRBJ2-5; perhaps TRBD2 as D (5 bases). Germline lookup yields CDR1 SEHNR and CDR2 FQNEAQ (reference sequence). There are 15 residues in the CDR3. Trimming left V 0 bases short and J 7 bases short, with 15 bases between. The CDR3 spells CASSLAWTDTGTQYF. CDR3 sequence (DNA): TGTGCCAGCAGCTTAGCCTGGACTGATACCGGGACCCAGTACTTC.

This rearrangement joins TRBV12-3 or TRBV12-4 to TRBJ2-7, with 7 nucleotides matching TRBD1. The CDR3 runs 14 residues. The ends lost 2 bases at V and 2 bases at J; junction bases unmatched: 3. In nucleotides, the CDR3 is TGTGCCAGCAGTTTAAGTGACAGGGCCTACGAGCAGTACTTC. Amino acids: CASSLSDRAYEQYF.

This clonotype came up many times. The V gene is TRBV5-6, the J gene TRBJ1-6; D unclear. Germline values: CDR1 SGHDT, CDR2 YYEEEE. The V and J ends lost 0 bases and 11 bases respectively, with 24 bases between them. The CDR3 runs 18 residues. The CDR3 region has the DNA TGTGCCAGCAGCTTGGACTGGGGTATCTCTGACGGCGGCCCACCCCTCCACTTT. Amino acids: CASSLDWGISDGGPPLHF. Using reference TRBV5-6 and TRBJ1-6 for the parts outside the CDR3, the full variable domain is DAGVTQSPTHLIKTRGQQVTLRCSPKSGHDTVSWYQQALGQGPQFIFQYYEEEERQRGNFPDRFSGHQFPNYSSELNVNALLLGDSALYLCASSLDWGISDGGPPLHFGNGTRLTVT.

The genes are TRBV7-9 and TRBJ2-1, with no clear D. Germline loops: CDR1 SEHNR, CDR2 FQNEAQ (reference sequence). V was clipped by 8 bases and J by 8 bases, with 13 bases between them. The CDR3 loop spans 12 amino acids. CDR3 DNA sequence: TGTGCCAGCTTTGAGAAGTCCGATGAGCAGTTCTTC. Protein: CASFEKSDEQFF. The complete variable domain, with remaining parts taken from reference TRBV7-9 and TRBJ2-1, reads DTGVSQNPRHKITKRGQNVTFRCDPISEHNRLYWYRQTLGQGPEFLTYFQNEAQLEKSRLLSDRFSAERPKGSFSTLEIQRTEQGDSAMYLCASFEKSDEQFFGPGTRLTVL.

The chain joins TRBV7-9 to TRBJ2-1, with TRBD1 matching over 9 bases. The CDR3 covers 20 residues. The V segment lost 5 bases and the J segment 4 bases; nucleotides outside the gene matches: 21. The germline CDR1 and CDR2 sequences are SEHNR and FQNEAQ (reference sequence). CDR3 amino acids: CASSPRPGTGPRIVYNEQFF. As DNA, the CDR3 is TGTGCCAGCAGCCCTCGTCCCGGGACAGGGCCACGTATCGTTTACAATGAGCAGTTCTTC.

V and J are TRBV5-1 and TRBJ1-1; 7 bases agree with TRBD1. CDR3 length equals 15 residues. V gave up 4 bases and J gave up 2 bases; unmatched junction bases: 8. Germline values: CDR1 SGHRS, CDR2 YFSETQ. CDR3 loop: CASSNDGTVNTEAFF. Written as DNA, the CDR3 is TGCGCCAGCAGCAATGACGGGACAGTCAACACTGAAGCTTTCTTT.

This clonotype was picked up a small number of times. The genes are TRBV7-8 and TRBJ2-3; the match to TRBD2 covers 10 bases. Unmatched junction bases numbered 4, after V lost 1 base and J lost 6 bases. The CDR3 length is 15 residues. CDR1 is SGHVS and CDR2 is FQNEAQ in the germline V gene. Here the CDR3 DNA reads TGTGCCAGCAGCTTAGGAGGACTAGCGGTGGATACGCAGTATTTT. Translating gives CASSLGGLAVDTQYF.

This chain uses TRBV7-8 with TRBJ1-1; perhaps TRBD1 as D (5 bases). The CDR3 has 13 amino acids. Trimming left V 5 bases short and J 9 bases short, with 16 bases between. CDR1 and CDR2 (germline): SGHVS, FQNEAQ. The CDR3 loop reads CASSPPYRQQAFF. As DNA, the CDR3 is TGTGCCAGCAGCCCCCCCTACAGGCAGCAAGCTTTCTTT.

This clonotype was recorded a few times. The gene calls are TRBV4-2 and TRBJ1-1; D remains unclear. The CDR3 has 13 amino acids. CDR1 and CDR2 (germline): LGHNA, YNFKEQ. Between the trimmed V and J ends, which lost 0 bases and 2 bases, there was a span of 4 bases. This chain's CDR3 is CASSQEPNTEAFF. CDR3 nucleotide sequence: TGTGCCAGCAGCCAAGAGCCAAACACTGAAGCTTTCTTT.